This record concerns one T cell receptor (beta chain) sequence. Measured with immunoSEQ multiplex PCR; TCRdb has only the in-frame clones, and not every one. The top ten hold approximately 2.3% of the sample, which has 200,000 or so clones, approximately 91% seen once. V trimming: 5 bases; J trimming: 5 bases; junction bases outside the gene matches: 9. Germline values: CDR1 KGHSH, CDR2 LQKENI. This CDR3 comprises 16 residues. This sample was taken from a study of blood T cell repertoires in COVID-19. Overall study: Acute and convalescent COVID-19 specimens originated in the United States, Italy and Spain. T cells, B-cell-depleted T cells, or PBMCs supplied cDNA or gDNA.

Material: peripheral blood. The genes are TRBV18 and TRBJ2-7; 13 positions agree with TRBD2. The origin of this receptor is a man between 65 and 85 years old with active or convalescent COVID-19. CDR3 sequence reads: CASSSGLAGDTDEQYF. The CDR3 coding sequence is TGTGCCAGCTCATCAGGACTAGCGGGGGACACGGACGAGCAGTACTTC. The full variable domain, its missing parts supplied by reference TRBV18 and TRBJ2-7, is NAGVMQNPRHLVRRRGQEARLRCSPMKGHSHVYWYRQLPEEGLKFMVYLQKENIIDESGMPKERFSAEFPKEGPSILRIQQVVRGDSAAYFCASSSGLAGDTDEQYFGPGTRLTVT.